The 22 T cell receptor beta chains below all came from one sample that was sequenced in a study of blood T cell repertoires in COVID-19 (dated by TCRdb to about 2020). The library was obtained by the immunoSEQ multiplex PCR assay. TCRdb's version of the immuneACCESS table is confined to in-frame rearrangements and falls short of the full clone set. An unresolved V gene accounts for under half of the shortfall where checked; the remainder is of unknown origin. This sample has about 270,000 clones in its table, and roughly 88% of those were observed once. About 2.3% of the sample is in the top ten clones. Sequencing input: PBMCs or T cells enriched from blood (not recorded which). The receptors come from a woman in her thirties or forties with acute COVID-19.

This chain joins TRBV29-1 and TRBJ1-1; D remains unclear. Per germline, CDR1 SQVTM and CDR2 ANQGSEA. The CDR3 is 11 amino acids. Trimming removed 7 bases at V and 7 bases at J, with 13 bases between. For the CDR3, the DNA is TGCAGCGCCGGCGGGTGGAGTGAAGCTTTCTTT. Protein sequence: CSAGGWSEAFF.

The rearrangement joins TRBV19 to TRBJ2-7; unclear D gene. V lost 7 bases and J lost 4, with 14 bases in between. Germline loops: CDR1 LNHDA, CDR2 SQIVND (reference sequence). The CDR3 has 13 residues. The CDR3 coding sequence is TGTGCCAGTAACCCCCGTCTCGGGTACGAGCAGTACTTC. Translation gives CASNPRLGYEQYF.

For the CDR3, the DNA is TGTGCCAGCAGCTTAGGTCTCGAAGCGGGAAGCTCCTACAATGAGCAGTTCTTC. Protein product: CASSLGLEAGSSYNEQFF. The chain couples TRBV11-3 to TRBJ2-1; 7 nucleotides match TRBD2. The CDR3 loop spans 18 amino acids. V shed 1 base, J shed 0 bases, and the junction held 9 bases outside the gene matches. Germline V gene data show CDR1 as SGHNT and CDR2 as YENEEA.

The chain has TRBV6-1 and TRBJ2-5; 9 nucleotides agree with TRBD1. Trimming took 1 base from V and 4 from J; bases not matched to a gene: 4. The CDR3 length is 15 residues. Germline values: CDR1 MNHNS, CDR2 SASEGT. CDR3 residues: CASSEGGGQGETQYF. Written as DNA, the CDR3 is TGTGCCAGCAGTGAAGGGGGGGGACAGGGAGAGACCCAGTACTTC.

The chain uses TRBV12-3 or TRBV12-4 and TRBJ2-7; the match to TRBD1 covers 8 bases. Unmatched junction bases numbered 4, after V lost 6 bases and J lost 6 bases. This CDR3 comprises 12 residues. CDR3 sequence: CASRIDRGEQYF. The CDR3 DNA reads TGTGCCAGCAGAATAGACAGGGGCGAGCAGTACTTC.

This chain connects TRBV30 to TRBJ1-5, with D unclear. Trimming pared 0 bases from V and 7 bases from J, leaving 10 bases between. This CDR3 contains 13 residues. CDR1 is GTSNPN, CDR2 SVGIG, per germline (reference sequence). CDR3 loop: CAWSVRREQPQHF. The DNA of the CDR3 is TGTGCCTGGAGTGTCAGGCGGGAACAGCCCCAGCATTTT.

This CDR3 is CASSPPSGYTQYF. CDR3 in DNA: TGTGCCAGCAGCCCCCCTAGCGGCTATACGCAGTATTTT. The V call is TRBV11-1, the J call TRBJ2-3, with TRBD2 identical over 7 bases. CDR3 size: 13 residues. The germline V gene has CDR1 SGHAT and CDR2 FQDESV (reference sequence). Trimming took 5 bases from V and 7 from J; bases not matched to a gene: 6. The full variable domain, completed using reference TRBV11-1 and TRBJ2-3, is EAEVAQSPRYKITEKSQAVAFWCDPISGHATLYWYRQILGQGPELLVQFQDESVVDDSQLPKDRFSAERLKGVDSTLKIQPAELGDSAMYLCASSPPSGYTQYFGPGTRLTVL.

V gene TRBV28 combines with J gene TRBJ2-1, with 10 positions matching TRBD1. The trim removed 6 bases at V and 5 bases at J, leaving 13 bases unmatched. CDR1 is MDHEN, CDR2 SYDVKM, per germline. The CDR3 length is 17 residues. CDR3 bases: TGTGCCAGCAGCCTAACCCGACAGGGGGCAGGTAACAATGAGCAGTTCTTC. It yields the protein CASSLTRQGAGNNEQFF.

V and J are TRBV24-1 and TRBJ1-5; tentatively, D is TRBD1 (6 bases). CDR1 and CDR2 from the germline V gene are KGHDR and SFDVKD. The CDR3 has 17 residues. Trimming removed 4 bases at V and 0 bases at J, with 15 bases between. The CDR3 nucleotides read TGTGCCACCAGTGACTCTTGGACAGATTATAGCAATCAGCCCCAGCATTTT. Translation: CATSDSWTDYSNQPQHF.

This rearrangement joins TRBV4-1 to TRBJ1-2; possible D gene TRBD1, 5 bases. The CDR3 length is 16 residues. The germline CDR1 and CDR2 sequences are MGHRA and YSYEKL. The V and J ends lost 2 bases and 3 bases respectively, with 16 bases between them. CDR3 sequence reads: CASSQPGGGVDYGYTF. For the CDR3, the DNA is TGCGCCAGCAGCCAACCCGGGGGTGGGGTAGACTATGGCTACACCTTC.

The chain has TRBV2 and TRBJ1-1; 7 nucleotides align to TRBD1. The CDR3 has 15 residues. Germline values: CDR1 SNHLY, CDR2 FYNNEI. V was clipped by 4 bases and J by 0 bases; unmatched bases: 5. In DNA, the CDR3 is TGTGCCAGCAGTGCGACAGGGAACATGAACACTGAAGCTTTCTTT. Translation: CASSATGNMNTEAFF.

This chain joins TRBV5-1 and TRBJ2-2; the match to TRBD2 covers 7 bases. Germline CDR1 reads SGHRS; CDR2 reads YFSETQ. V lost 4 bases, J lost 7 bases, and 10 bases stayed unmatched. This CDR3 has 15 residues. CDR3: CASSAPGDYGGELFF. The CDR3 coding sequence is TGCGCCAGCAGCGCTCCGGGGGACTATGGCGGGGAGCTGTTTTTT.

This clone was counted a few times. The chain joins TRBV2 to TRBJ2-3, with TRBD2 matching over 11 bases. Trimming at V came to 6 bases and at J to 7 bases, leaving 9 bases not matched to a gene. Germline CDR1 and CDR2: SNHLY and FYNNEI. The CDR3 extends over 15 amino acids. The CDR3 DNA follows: TGTGCCAGCAGCCCTACTAGCGGGGGCACTAATACGCAGTATTTT. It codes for CASSPTSGGTNTQYF.

This CDR3 is CASSQDNVAGDNYGYTF. CDR3 DNA: TGTGCCAGCAGCCAAGATAACGTCGCAGGGGATAACTATGGCTACACCTTC. V gene TRBV3-1 (or the pseudogene TRBV3-2) combines with J gene TRBJ1-2, with D maybe TRBD1 (6 bases). Trimming left V 0 bases short and J 1 base short, with 15 bases between. The CDR3 contains 17 residues. The V gene's germline CDR1 is LGHDT and CDR2 YNNKEL (reference sequence).

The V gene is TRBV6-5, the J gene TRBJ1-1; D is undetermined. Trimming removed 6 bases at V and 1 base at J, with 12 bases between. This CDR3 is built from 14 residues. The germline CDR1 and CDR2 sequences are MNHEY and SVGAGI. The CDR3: CASRRDPQNTEAFF. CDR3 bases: TGTGCCAGCAGACGCGATCCCCAGAACACTGAAGCTTTCTTT.

CDR3 amino acids: CASSPTGLNTEAFF. CDR3 coding DNA: TGCGCCAGCAGCCCGACAGGGCTGAACACTGAAGCTTTCTTT. This rearrangement joins TRBV5-1 to TRBJ1-1, with 7 bases matching TRBD1. V lost 4 bases, J lost 0 bases, and 3 bases stayed unmatched. This CDR3 has 14 amino acids. Germline V gene data show CDR1 as SGHRS and CDR2 as YFSETQ.

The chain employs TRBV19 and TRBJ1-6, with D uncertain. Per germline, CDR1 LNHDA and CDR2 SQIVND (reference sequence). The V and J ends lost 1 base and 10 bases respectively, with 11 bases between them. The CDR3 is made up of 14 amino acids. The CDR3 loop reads CASSIVETQSPLHF. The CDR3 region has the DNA TGTGCCAGTAGTATAGTGGAGACCCAATCACCCCTCCACTTT.

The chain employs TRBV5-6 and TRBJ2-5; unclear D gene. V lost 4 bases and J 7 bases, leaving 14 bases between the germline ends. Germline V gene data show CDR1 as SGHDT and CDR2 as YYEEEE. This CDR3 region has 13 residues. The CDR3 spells CASSRASPGTQYF. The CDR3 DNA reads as TGTGCCAGCAGCCGAGCCTCCCCCGGGACCCAGTACTTC.

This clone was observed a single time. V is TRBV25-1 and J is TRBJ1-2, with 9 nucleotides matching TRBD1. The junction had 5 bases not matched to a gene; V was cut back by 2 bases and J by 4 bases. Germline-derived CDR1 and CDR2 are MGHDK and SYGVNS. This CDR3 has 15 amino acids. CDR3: CASSEGGTGSYGYTF. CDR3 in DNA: TGTGCCAGCAGTGAAGGGGGGACAGGGAGCTATGGCTACACCTTC.

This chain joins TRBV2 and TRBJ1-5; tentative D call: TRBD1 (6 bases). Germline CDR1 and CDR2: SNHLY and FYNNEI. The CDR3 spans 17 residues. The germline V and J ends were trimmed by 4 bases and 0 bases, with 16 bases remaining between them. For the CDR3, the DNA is TGTGCCAGCAGTGGACCGACAGGAACGGATAGCAATCAGCCCCAGCATTTT. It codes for CASSGPTGTDSNQPQHF.

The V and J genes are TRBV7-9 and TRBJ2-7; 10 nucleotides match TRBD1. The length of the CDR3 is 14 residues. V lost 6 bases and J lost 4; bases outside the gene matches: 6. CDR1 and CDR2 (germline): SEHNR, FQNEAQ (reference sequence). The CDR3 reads CASRSGTGEYEQYF. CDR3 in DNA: TGTGCCAGCAGATCCGGGACAGGGGAGTACGAGCAGTACTTC. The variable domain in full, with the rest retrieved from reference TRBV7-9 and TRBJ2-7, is DTGVSQNPRHKITKRGQNVTFRCDPISEHNRLYWYRQTLGQGPEFLTYFQNEAQLEKSRLLSDRFSAERPKGSFSTLEIQRTEQGDSAMYLCASRSGTGEYEQYFGPGTRLTVT.

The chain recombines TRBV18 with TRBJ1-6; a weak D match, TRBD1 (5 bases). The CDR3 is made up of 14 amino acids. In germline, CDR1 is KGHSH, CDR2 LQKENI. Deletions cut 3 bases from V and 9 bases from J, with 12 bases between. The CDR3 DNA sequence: TGTGCCAGCTCACCTCTCGGGGGGAGTTCACCCCTCCACTTT. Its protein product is CASSPLGGSSPLHF.